This T cell receptor (beta chain) appears in the sequencing data of a study of graft-versus-host responses after intestinal transplantation. About the study: After anti-thymocyte globulin induction, recipients took tacrolimus and steroids for around three years.

Study-wide results and limits: Clonal ratios of graft-versus-host to host-versus-graft in allografts were high for patients exhibiting graft-donor T cell macrochimerism.

Germline loops: CDR1 MNHEY, CDR2 SMNVEV (reference sequence). The CDR3 is 13 amino acids. Trimming shortened V by 5 bases and J by 3 bases, and 7 bases separated the two germline ends. TCRdb keeps only in-frame clones here, not all; method: immunoSEQ multiplex PCR. This sample carries roughly 130,000 clones, about nine tenths of them seen once, and the ten largest clones take about 0.19%. With respect to this clone: Antigen specificity is unknown.

This TCR came from a human donor who received an intestinal transplant. V gene TRBV27 combines with J gene TRBJ2-2; D not certain. The specimen was unstimulated CD4+ T cells sorted from spleen or lymph node cells, collected before intestinal transplant. CDR3 DNA sequence: TGTGCCAGCAGTCCAATAGACACCGGGGAGCTGTTTTTT. Protein sequence: CASSPIDTGELFF.